These 31 T cell receptor beta chains originate from one sample sequenced in a study of CD8+ T cells in alopecia areata. After isolation, RNA underwent reverse transcription to generate cDNA as the sequencing template. TCRdb's copy holds only in-frame clones and misses some; the assay was immunoSEQ multiplex PCR. The sample lists some 170,000 clones, 59% occurring once. Sequences were derived from CD4+ T cells sorted from blood, sampled at week 0. Every receptor here comes from a human donor with alopecia areata.

V is TRBV30 and J is TRBJ2-7, with D uncertain. Germline CDR1 and CDR2: GTSNPN and SVGIG (reference sequence). This CDR3 is 12 amino acids long. The V gene lost 0 bases and the J gene lost 5 bases, with 8 bases spanning the gap. CDR3 residues: CAWSVIGNEQYF. CDR3 sequence (DNA): TGTGCCTGGAGTGTAATAGGGAACGAGCAGTACTTC.

This clone was detected once. The V and J genes are TRBV6-5 and TRBJ2-7; D is perhaps TRBD1 (6 bases). The CDR3 is 14 amino acids. Per the germline V gene, CDR1 is MNHEY and CDR2 is SVGAGI. V was cut by 5 bases and J by 3 bases, with 14 bases left in between. CDR3 DNA sequence: TGTGCCAGCAGTGGGGGCTCGATATTCTACGAGCAGTACTTC. Translating it yields CASSGGSIFYEQYF.

This clone has ten or more counts. This chain connects TRBV6-5 to TRBJ2-7, with 10 positions matching TRBD1. The germline CDR1 and CDR2 sequences are MNHEY and SVGAGI. V was clipped by 4 bases and J by 3 bases; unmatched bases: 6. The CDR3 covers 15 residues. CDR3 bases: TGTGCCAGCAGTTCCCCCGGGACAGGGGTCTACGAGCAGTACTTC. It translates to CASSSPGTGVYEQYF.

The chain uses TRBV29-1 and TRBJ2-7; D is uncertain. This CDR3 has 12 amino acids. The V gene lost 6 bases and the J gene lost 0 bases, with 9 bases spanning the gap. Germline assignment: CDR1 SQVTM and CDR2 ANQGSEA. CDR3 protein: CSVLKSSYEQYF. CDR3 bases: TGCAGCGTCCTCAAGAGCTCCTACGAGCAGTACTTC.

This clone turned up a few times. The chain joins TRBV2 to TRBJ2-5; D not certain. The CDR3 consists of 11 residues. CDR1 and CDR2 (germline): SNHLY, FYNNEI. The V gene lost 4 bases and the J gene lost 5 bases, with 5 bases spanning the gap. The CDR3 region is CASSARETQYF. Written as DNA, the CDR3 is TGTGCCAGCAGTGCTCGGGAGACCCAGTACTTC.

This clone has a handful of counts. The CDR3 sequence is CASSRPLWTDTQYF. Here the CDR3 DNA reads TGTGCCAGCAGCCGCCCGCTTTGGACAGATACGCAGTATTTT. The V and J genes are TRBV5-6 and TRBJ2-3; D gene ambiguous. The CDR3 spans 14 residues. CDR1 SGHDT and CDR2 YYEEEE come from the germline V gene. V lost 4 bases and J 3 bases, leaving 12 bases between the germline ends. The variable domain in full, with the rest retrieved from reference TRBV5-6 and TRBJ2-3, is DAGVTQSPTHLIKTRGQQVTLRCSPKSGHDTVSWYQQALGQGPQFIFQYYEEEERQRGNFPDRFSGHQFPNYSSELNVNALLLGDSALYLCASSRPLWTDTQYFGPGTRLTVL.

The V call is TRBV7-9, the J call TRBJ1-1; D remains ambiguous. CDR1 and CDR2 (germline): SEHNR, FQNEAQ (reference sequence). The CDR3 runs to 14 residues. Trimming pared 3 bases from V and 2 bases from J, leaving 10 bases between. CDR3 loop: CASSLSSLNTEAFF. CDR3 in DNA: TGTGCCAGCAGCTTGAGCAGCCTAAACACTGAAGCTTTCTTT.

This clone was observed a handful of times. The chain is built from TRBV14 and TRBJ1-1; a weak D match, TRBD1 (5 bases). Germline-derived CDR1 and CDR2 are SGHDN and FVKESK. The length of the CDR3 is 16 residues. Trimming shortened V by 5 bases and J by 4 bases, and 20 bases separated the two germline ends. The CDR3 here is CASSERNNFRVTEAFF. The CDR3 nucleotides read TGTGCCAGCAGCGAAAGGAATAATTTCAGGGTCACTGAAGCTTTCTTT.

Here the CDR3 reads CASSRPGAGEQYF. CDR3 bases: TGTGCCAGCAGTCGGCCCGGGGCTGGGGAGCAGTACTTC. The chain has TRBV6-5 and TRBJ2-7, with D perhaps matching TRBD1 or TRBD2 (5 bases each). The CDR3 is 13 amino acids. Germline-derived CDR1 and CDR2 are MNHEY and SVGAGI. Trimming cost V 5 bases and J 7 bases, with 15 bases left between them.

This clone came up a few times. V is TRBV30 and J is TRBJ1-1; D is uncertain. V was cut by 2 bases and J by 5 bases, with 12 bases left in between. The germline V gene encodes CDR1 GTSNPN and CDR2 SVGIG (reference sequence). The CDR3 extends over 13 amino acids. The CDR3 DNA sequence: TGTGCCTGGAGTAGGGAGTCGGGGACTGAAGCTTTCTTT. The encoded protein is CAWSRESGTEAFF. Full variable domain (missing parts from reference TRBV30 and TRBJ1-1): SQTIHQWPATLVQPVGSPLSLECTVEGTSNPNLYWYRQAAGRGLQLLFYSVGIGQISSEVPQNLSASRPQDRQFILSSKKLLLSDSGFYLCAWSRESGTEAFFGQGTRLTVV.

This clone was observed a single time. This chain uses TRBV5-1 with TRBJ2-7; unclear D gene. Deletions cut 0 bases from V and 1 base from J, with 8 bases between. This CDR3 contains 14 residues. Germline assignment: CDR1 SGHRS and CDR2 YFSETQ. The CDR3 reads CASSLAVQSYEQYF. The CDR3 nucleotides read TGCGCCAGCAGCTTGGCCGTGCAATCCTACGAGCAGTACTTC.

V is TRBV4-1 and J is TRBJ2-5, with no clear D. The germline V and J ends were trimmed by 2 bases and 0 bases, with 7 bases remaining between them. The CDR3 is 14 amino acids. Germline-derived CDR1 and CDR2 are MGHRA and YSYEKL. CDR3 coding DNA: TGCGCCAGCAGCCAAACCAGTTACCAAGAGACCCAGTACTTC. Translation: CASSQTSYQETQYF.

This clone turned up a few times. The chain couples TRBV30 to TRBJ2-1; D remains ambiguous. Germline-derived CDR1 and CDR2 are GTSNPN and SVGIG (reference sequence). The length of the CDR3 is 12 residues. The ends were cut back, 0 bases at V and 2 bases at J, with 2 bases in the middle. The CDR3 DNA follows: TGTGCCTGGAGTGTAGCCTACAATGAGCAGTTCTTC. Residues: CAWSVAYNEQFF.

The table lists this clone with a few counts. The chain employs TRBV10-3 and TRBJ1-4, with no clear D. The CDR3 loop spans 13 amino acids. Germline CDR1 and CDR2: ENHRY and SYGVKD. Trimming shortened V by 6 bases and J by 7 bases, and 12 bases separated the two germline ends. The CDR3: CAISDRWAEKLFF. CDR3 in DNA: TGTGCCATCAGCGATCGATGGGCTGAAAAACTGTTTTTT.

This clone has a handful of counts. The chain couples TRBV21-1 to TRBJ1-5. TRBV21-1 is an annotated pseudogene. The length of the CDR3 is 22 residues. CDR3 coding DNA: TGTGCCAGCAGCAAAGAAGATACCGTAGTGGCAGCTTGTTATGATAGCAATCAGCCCCAGCATTTT. This codes for CASSKEDTVVAACYDSNQPQHF.

The rearrangement uses TRBV6-5 and TRBJ1-6; 7 nucleotides match TRBD1. J was trimmed by 8 bases and V by 3 bases; bases with no gene match: 4. CDR3 size: 14 residues. The germline V gene has CDR1 MNHEY and CDR2 SVGAGI. The DNA for the CDR3 is TGTGCCAGCAGTTATTTCCAGGGGGATTCACCCCTCCACTTT. Translation gives CASSYFQGDSPLHF.

This chain links TRBV2 with TRBJ2-1; the match to TRBD2 covers 8 bases. V lost 8 bases to trimming and J lost 0 bases; unmatched junction nucleotides: 3. The CDR3 loop spans 14 amino acids. Germline CDR1 SNHLY, CDR2 FYNNEI. The CDR3 loop is CASRGGGSYNEQFF. In DNA, the CDR3 is TGTGCCAGCCGGGGGGGAGGCTCCTACAATGAGCAGTTCTTC. Together with reference TRBV2 and TRBJ2-1, the CDR3 gives the full variable domain: EPEVTQTPSHQVTQMGQEVILRCVPISNHLYFYWYRQILGQKVEFLVSFYNNEISEKSEIFDDQFSVERPDGSNFTLKIRSTKLEDSAMYFCASRGGGSYNEQFFGPGTRLTVL.

This chain joins TRBV4-2 and TRBJ1-2; D not resolved. In germline, CDR1 is LGHNA, CDR2 YNFKEQ. There are 17 residues in the CDR3. V lost 0 bases and J lost 8, with 22 bases in between. The CDR3 here is CASSQDYGSFSLVGYTF. The CDR3 nucleotides read TGTGCCAGCAGCCAAGATTATGGGAGTTTTTCGTTGGTGGGCTACACCTTC.

This rearrangement joins TRBV29-1 to TRBJ2-7; D remains ambiguous. Germline V gene sequence: CDR1 SQVTM, CDR2 ANQGSEA. The CDR3 extends over 11 amino acids. V lost 4 bases to trimming and J lost 6 bases, with 10 bases between them. The CDR3 DNA sequence: TGCAGCGTTGGGCAGGACCTCGAGCAGTACTTC. The encoded protein is CSVGQDLEQYF.

The CDR3 is CSAREDSTQYF. The CDR3 DNA follows: TGCAGTGCTAGGGAGGACAGCACGCAGTATTTT. The V and J genes are TRBV20-1 and TRBJ2-3, with D possibly matching TRBD1 (6 bases). The V end was cut by 3 bases, the J end by 9 bases, with 10 bases between. This CDR3 region has 11 residues. Per the germline V gene, CDR1 is DFQATT and CDR2 is SNEGSKA (reference sequence).

The chain combines TRBV29-1 with TRBJ2-5, with D unresolved. The germline V gene encodes CDR1 SQVTM and CDR2 ANQGSEA. V dropped 0 bases and J dropped 3 bases, with 11 bases sitting between them. The CDR3 covers 14 residues. CDR3: CSVEDTGLEETQYF. The CDR3 DNA sequence: TGCAGCGTTGAAGATACCGGCCTAGAAGAGACCCAGTACTTC.

This clone was counted once. V and J are TRBV2 and TRBJ1-1; 7 positions agree with TRBD1. Germline V gene data show CDR1 as SNHLY and CDR2 as FYNNEI. The CDR3 totals 12 residues. The trim removed 4 bases at V and 6 bases at J, leaving 2 bases unmatched. The CDR3 DNA follows: TGTGCCAGCAGTGGGGACAGCCCTGAAGCTTTCTTT. Amino acids: CASSGDSPEAFF.

This chain joins TRBV6-7 and TRBJ2-5, with 8 positions matching TRBD1. TRBV6-7 is an ORF for which the function is uncertain. The CDR3 runs 14 residues. V was clipped by 7 bases and J by 5 bases; unmatched bases: 9. The CDR3 region is CASTPDRVRETQYF. Written as DNA, the CDR3 is TGTGCCAGCACTCCGGACAGGGTTCGGGAGACCCAGTACTTC.

The rearrangement uses TRBV15 and TRBJ2-5; D is possibly TRBD1 or TRBD2 (5 bases each). Between the trimmed V and J ends, which lost 1 base and 5 bases, there was a span of 8 bases. Germline CDR1 LNHNV, CDR2 YYDKDF (reference sequence). This CDR3 contains 13 residues. The CDR3 region is CATSRAGPETQYF. As DNA, the CDR3 is TGTGCCACCAGCAGAGCGGGGCCGGAGACCCAGTACTTC.

The chain combines TRBV9 with TRBJ1-2; 8 bases are shared with TRBD1. The germline CDR1 and CDR2 sequences are SGDLS and YYNGEE. V shed 0 bases and J 2 bases; nucleotides not matched to a gene: 3. This CDR3 spans 15 amino acids. The CDR3 DNA reads as TGTGCCAGCAGCGTAGCCGGGACAGGAAACTATGGCTACACCTTC. This encodes CASSVAGTGNYGYTF.

V and J are TRBV15 and TRBJ2-5; TRBD1 aligns across 7 bases. The CDR3 contains 15 residues. The germline V gene encodes CDR1 LNHNV and CDR2 YYDKDF (reference sequence). V dropped 0 bases and J dropped 4; count of bases not matched to a gene: 5. The CDR3 here is CATSRDMRGPETQYF. CDR3 nucleotide sequence: TGTGCCACCAGCAGAGATATGAGGGGGCCAGAGACCCAGTACTTC.

This chain joins TRBV19 and TRBJ2-6; D remains unclear. The V end lost 5 bases, the J end lost 1 base, and 3 bases lay between the germline ends. Germline V gives CDR1 LNHDA, CDR2 SQIVND (reference sequence). CDR3 length: 13 amino acids. The CDR3 sequence is CASSESGANVLTF. In DNA, the CDR3 is TGTGCCAGTAGTGAGTCTGGGGCCAACGTCCTGACTTTC.

The chain links TRBV2 to TRBJ2-1, with D possibly matching TRBD2 (5 bases). The CDR3 runs to 13 residues. V was pared by 1 base and J by 10 bases, with 11 bases between. The germline gives CDR1 SNHLY, CDR2 FYNNEI. DNA of the CDR3: TGTGCCAGCAGTGAAGTTGAGGGAACCGAGCAGTTCTTC. Protein sequence: CASSEVEGTEQFF.

The chain links TRBV15 to TRBJ1-6; unclear D gene. V lost 1 base to trimming and J lost 7 bases, with 17 bases between them. CDR1 LNHNV and CDR2 YYDKDF come from the germline V gene (reference sequence). The CDR3 extends over 17 amino acids. CDR3 in DNA: TGTGCCACCAGCAGAGCTAACATTCGGGCCTCGAATTCACCCCTCCACTTT. It codes for CATSRANIRASNSPLHF.

The J gene is TRBJ2-2, the V gene TRBV21-1; the table names TRBD1, a call not compared with the DNA. TRBV21-1 counts as a pseudogene. The CDR3 contains 17 residues. Here the CDR3 reads CASKGWDTGTGTGELFF. Written as DNA, the CDR3 is TGTGCCAGCAAAGGGTGGGACACAGGGACGGGGACCGGGGAGCTGTTTTTT.

The chain recombines TRBV20-1 with TRBJ1-2; D is uncertain. Germline CDR1 reads DFQATT; CDR2 reads SNEGSKA (reference sequence). Trimming took 3 bases from V and 8 from J, leaving 7 bases between them. This CDR3 is built from 10 residues. CDR3 amino acids: CSASLGGYTF. The CDR3 coding sequence is TGCAGTGCTAGCTTGGGGGGCTACACCTTC.